These T cell receptor beta chains were read from a single sample in a study of cytomegalovirus exposure and HLA in healthy donors. Profiling relied on immunoSEQ multiplex PCR, and the TCRdb table lists in-frame clones only, not all of them. The data contain approximately 110,000 clones, 65% to 80% of them singletons. The sequenced sample was PBMCs. These receptors were obtained from a female donor in good health and CMV-seropositive. Both conserved end residues are trimmed from each CDR3.

V: TRBV30; J: TRBJ2-1; CDR3: AWGGLAGGGGEQF
V: TRBV27; J: TRBJ1-2; CDR3: ASSLLAGGSRLRYGYT
V: TRBV11-3; J: TRBJ2-4; CDR3: ASSLGDQRGNIQY
V: TRBV7-2; J: TRBJ2-1; CDR3: ASSPTTSGSYNEQF
V: TRBV11-2; J: TRBJ2-1; CDR3: ASSSPGQNYNEQF
V: TRBV7-9; J: TRBJ2-3; CDR3: ASSDGQGLSTDTQY
V: TRBV19; J: TRBJ1-4; CDR3: ASRTGGTGGEKLF
V: TRBV10-3; J: TRBJ2-2; CDR3: AISEDGVRNTGELF
V: TRBV19; J: TRBJ2-5; CDR3: ASRRTVQETQY
V: TRBV7-3; J: TRBJ2-3; CDR3: ASSLLAGSTDTQY
V: TRBV19; J: TRBJ2-5; CDR3: ASSSSGRALETQY
V: TRBV9; J: TRBJ1-6; CDR3: ASSESTARTNSPLH
V: TRBV2; J: TRBJ1-4; CDR3: ASNDQGGYNEKLF
V: TRBV4-2; J: TRBJ1-4; CDR3: ASSQEGAKRNEKLF
V: TRBV11-2; J: TRBJ1-1; CDR3: ASRPDRTNTEAF
V: TRBV7-9; J: TRBJ1-2; CDR3: ASSIRANYGYT
V: TRBV27; J: TRBJ2-1; CDR3: ASSPGTGGANEQF
V: TRBV7-2; J: TRBJ2-3; CDR3: ASSSLRRGSADTQY
V: TRBV7-8; J: TRBJ2-1; CDR3: ASSLFSSPFSYNEQF
V: TRBV5-6; J: TRBJ2-3; CDR3: ASSMTSPDTQY
V: TRBV9; J: TRBJ2-2; CDR3: ASSGSGGANTGELF
V: TRBV9; J: TRBJ2-2; CDR3: ASSITDRGSTGELF
V: TRBV27; J: TRBJ1-2; CDR3: ASKSGTGDRSGYT
V: TRBV7-2; J: TRBJ1-5; CDR3: ASSLDRGSNQPQH
V: TRBV2; J: TRBJ1-2; CDR3: ASSPGQGPYGYT
V: TRBV6-5; J: TRBJ2-7; CDR3: ASSLTGTGALEQY
V: TRBV5-1; J: TRBJ2-7; CDR3: ASSLEAESYEQY
V: TRBV28; J: TRBJ2-7; CDR3: ASSETSGSSYEQY
V: TRBV9; J: TRBJ2-3; CDR3: ASSVGPGTPNWGDTQY
V: TRBV14; J: TRBJ2-7; CDR3: ASSQGEASEQY
V: TRBV6-6; J: TRBJ2-5; CDR3: ASSYPQGTETQY
V: TRBV6-1; J: TRBJ2-7; CDR3: AGRTGLMDEQY
V: TRBV28; J: TRBJ1-2; CDR3: ASSPLGGAWDGYT
V: TRBV5-6; J: TRBJ1-1; CDR3: ASSLATGAEAF
V: TRBV15; J: TRBJ1-6; CDR3: ATSRGWTGEQNSPLH
V: TRBV7-9; J: TRBJ1-4; CDR3: ASSLGRDSTNEKLF
V: TRBV30; J: TRBJ1-1; CDR3: AWSPRDTEAF
V: TRBV7-2; J: TRBJ1-2; CDR3: ASSRTGGYNYGYT